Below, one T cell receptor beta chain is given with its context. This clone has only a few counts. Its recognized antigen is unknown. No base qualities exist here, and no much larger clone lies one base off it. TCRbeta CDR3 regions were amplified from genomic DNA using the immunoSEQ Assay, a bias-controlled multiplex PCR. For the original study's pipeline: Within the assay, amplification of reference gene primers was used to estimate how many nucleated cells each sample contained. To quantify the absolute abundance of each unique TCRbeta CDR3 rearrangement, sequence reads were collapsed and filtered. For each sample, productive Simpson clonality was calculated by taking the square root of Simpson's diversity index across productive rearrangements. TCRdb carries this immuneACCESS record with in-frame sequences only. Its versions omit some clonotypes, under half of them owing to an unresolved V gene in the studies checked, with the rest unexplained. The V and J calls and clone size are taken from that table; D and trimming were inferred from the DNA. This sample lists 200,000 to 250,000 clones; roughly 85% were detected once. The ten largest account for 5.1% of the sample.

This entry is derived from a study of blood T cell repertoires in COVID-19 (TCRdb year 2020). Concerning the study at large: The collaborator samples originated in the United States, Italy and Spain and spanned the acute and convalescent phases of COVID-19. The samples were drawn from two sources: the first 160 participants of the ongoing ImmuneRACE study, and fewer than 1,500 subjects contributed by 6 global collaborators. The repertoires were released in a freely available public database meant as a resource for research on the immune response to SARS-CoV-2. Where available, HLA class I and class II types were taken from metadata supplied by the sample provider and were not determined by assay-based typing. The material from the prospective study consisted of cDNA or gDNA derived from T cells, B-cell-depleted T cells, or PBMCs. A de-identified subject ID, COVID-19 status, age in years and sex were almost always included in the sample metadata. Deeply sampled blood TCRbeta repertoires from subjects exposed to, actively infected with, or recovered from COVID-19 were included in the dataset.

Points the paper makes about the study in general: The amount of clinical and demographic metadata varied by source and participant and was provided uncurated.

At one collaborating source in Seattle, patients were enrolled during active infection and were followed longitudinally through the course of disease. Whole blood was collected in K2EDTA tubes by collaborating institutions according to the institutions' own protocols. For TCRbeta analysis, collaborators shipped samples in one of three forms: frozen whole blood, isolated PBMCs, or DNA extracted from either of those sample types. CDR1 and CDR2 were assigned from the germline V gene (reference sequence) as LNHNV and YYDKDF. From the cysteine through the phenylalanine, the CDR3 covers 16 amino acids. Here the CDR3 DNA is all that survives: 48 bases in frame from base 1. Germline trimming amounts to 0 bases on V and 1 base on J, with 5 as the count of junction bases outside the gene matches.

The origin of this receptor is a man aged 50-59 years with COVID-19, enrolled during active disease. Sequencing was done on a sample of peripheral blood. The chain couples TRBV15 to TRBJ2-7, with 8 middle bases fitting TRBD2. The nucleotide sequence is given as TGTGCCACCAGCAGAGAACGAACTAGCGGATCCTACGAGCAGTACTTC. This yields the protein CATSRERTSGSYEQYF.